This TCR beta chain appears in the sequencing data of a study of CD8+ T cells in alopecia areata. Turning to the study itself: Tofacitinib ran for 6 to 18 months before 6 months off drug. Study-wide results and limits: Higher clonality was seen in lesional scalp than in normal scalp, especially in alopecia totalis/universalis. Just one nonresponder means the tie between baseline CD8+ expansion and response stays uncertain. Although TCR sharing was seen in mice, sharing across patients was less clear, possibly for HLA-related reasons.

Treatment of the sample: oral pan-JAK inhibitor, 5-10 mg twice daily. Following RNA extraction, reverse transcription yielded cDNA that acted as the sequencing template. Assay used: immunoSEQ multiplex PCR; TCRdb lists only in-frame clones, some missing. The sample lists tens of thousands of clones; just over 70% were seen once. The CDR3 is 15 amino acids. Germline V gene sequence: CDR1 MNHEY, CDR2 SMNVEV (reference sequence). Details on this clone: What it binds is not known.

The specimen was CD8+ T cells sorted from blood, collected at week 44, from a patient treated with tofacitinib. This receptor was taken from a human donor with alopecia areata. This chain uses TRBV27 with TRBJ2-3, with TRBD1 matching 9 bases. The CDR3 sequence: CAQPPGQGLRDTQYF. The CDR3 bases are TGTGCACAACCCCCGGGACAGGGTTTAAGAGATACGCAGTATTTT.